A single sample is the source of the 17 T cell receptor beta chains below, sequenced in a study of regulatory T cells in long-lasting Graves disease. Building of the TCR beta libraries involved iRepertoire HTBI primers and Arm-PCR of CDR3 regions. TCRdb redid the calling of the multiplex PCR reads with MiXCR, one entry per CDR3 protein. The data contain roughly 220,000 distinct CDR3 sequences, 15% to 20% of them singletons. As for time point: newly diagnosed GD, antithyroid drugs for less than 3 months. Extracted PBMC RNA gave rise to the TCR library. The sample here was peripheral blood mononuclear cells (PBMCs), taken at new diagnosis, from a patient treated with antithyroid drugs. The receptors shown here come from a female donor with Graves disease.

This clonotype was found many times. This chain joins TRBV7-2 and TRBJ1-1; 7 bases align to TRBD1. Germline V lookup: CDR1 SGHTA, CDR2 FQGNSA. The V and J ends lost 2 bases and 11 bases, in that order; junction bases with no gene match: 8. This CDR3 is built from 13 residues. The CDR3 spells CASSLPQEGAAFF. In DNA form, the CDR3 reads TGTGCCAGCAGCTTACCCCAAGAGGGGGCGGCTTTCTTT.

This chain connects TRBV12-3 or TRBV12-4 to TRBJ2-1, with D perhaps matching TRBD2 (6 bases). The length of the CDR3 is 16 residues. The V gene lost 4 bases and the J gene lost 6 bases, with 19 bases spanning the gap. The CDR3 protein is CASSWDLEMVANEQFF. The DNA for the CDR3 is TGTGCCAGCAGTTGGGACTTGGAGATGGTAGCCAATGAGCAGTTCTTC.

This clonotype was recorded many times. The V and J genes are TRBV24-1 and TRBJ2-1, with 13 bases aligning to TRBD2. In germline, CDR1 is KGHDR, CDR2 SFDVKD. With 5 bases clipped from V and 7 bases from J, the junction kept 10 bases outside the gene matches. The CDR3 totals 17 residues. DNA of the CDR3: TGTGCCACCAGTGGTACCACTAGCGGGAGGGCCCGGAATGAGCAGTTCTTC. Translation: CATSGTTSGRARNEQFF.

This clonotype was counted many times. The rearrangement joins TRBV7-2 to TRBJ1-2; 8 nucleotides agree with TRBD1. After removal of 2 bases from V and 4 bases from J, the junction contained 12 bases not matched to a gene. In germline, CDR1 is SGHTA, CDR2 FQGNSA. The CDR3 is 17 amino acids. CDR3 bases: TGTGCCAGCAGCTTAAGGTCGGGACAGGAACCCTCCTATGGCTACACCTTC. This sequence encodes CASSLRSGQEPSYGYTF.

This clonotype turned up a few times. The rearrangement uses TRBV2 and TRBJ2-5, with 12 positions matching TRBD2. The CDR3 sequence is 17 residues long. Germline V gene lookup returns CDR1 SNHLY and CDR2 FYNNEI. Germline trimming cut 8 bases from V and 4 bases from J; bases unmatched to any gene: 14. The CDR3 coding sequence is TGTGCCAGCGGGAAAACCGGGACTAGCGGGCTCAGAGAGACCCAGTACTTC. Its protein product is CASGKTGTSGLRETQYF.

This clonotype has just a few counts. The rearrangement joins TRBV12-3 or TRBV12-4 to TRBJ1-5; D may be TRBD1 (5 bases). Trimming cost V 6 bases and J 5 bases, with 17 bases left between them. The CDR3 is 15 amino acids. The CDR3 nucleotides read TGTGCCAGCAGACCCGGAGGGGATCGGCATCAGCCCCAGCATTTT. Amino acids: CASRPGGDRHQPQHF.

In the case of this clonotype: A far larger clone differs by one base, so this is likely a read error. The rearrangement joins TRBV27 to TRBJ2-1, with TRBD2 matching over 7 bases. The CDR3 has 15 amino acids. With 5 bases clipped from V and 2 bases from J, the junction kept 6 bases outside the gene matches. Germline V gives CDR1 MNHEY, CDR2 SMNVEV (reference sequence). CDR3 DNA sequence: TGTGCCAGCAGTGGGGAAGCGGGAACCTACAATGAGCAGTTCTTC. Translation gives CASSGEAGTYNEQFF.

This clonotype has a count of ten or more. The J gene is TRBJ2-6, the V gene TRBV7-9; possibly TRBD2 for D (5 bases). Germline V CDR1 and CDR2: SEHNR, FQNEAQ (reference sequence). Trimming took 2 bases from V and 0 from J, leaving 8 bases between them. This CDR3 has 16 amino acids. CDR3 sequence: CASSLLGGSGANVLTF. In nucleotides, the CDR3 is TGTGCCAGCAGCTTACTTGGAGGCTCTGGGGCCAACGTCCTGACTTTC.

This clonotype was seen ten or more times. This chain connects TRBV7-2 to TRBJ2-7; D may be TRBD1 (6 bases). Germline V gene sequence: CDR1 SGHTA, CDR2 FQGNSA. There are 14 residues in the CDR3. With 3 bases removed from V and 1 base from J, the gap between germline ends came to 10 bases. The CDR3 protein is CASSFGGRSYEQYF. CDR3 nucleotides: TGTGCCAGCAGCTTTGGGGGCAGATCCTACGAGCAGTACTTC.

In its sample, this clonotype was seen many times. The chain employs TRBV7-2 and TRBJ2-5, with D maybe TRBD1 (5 bases). This CDR3 has 16 residues. CDR1 and CDR2 (germline): SGHTA, FQGNSA. Trimming took 4 bases from V and 6 from J, leaving 21 bases between them. The CDR3 DNA is TGTGCCAGCAGCTCAACCGTGGTGGGGCTACTGAAGACCCAGTACTTC. As protein: CASSSTVVGLLKTQYF.

In this sample, this clonotype turned up many times. The V and J genes are TRBV18 and TRBJ1-1; 11 bases are shared with TRBD1. There are 14 residues in the CDR3. CDR1 is KGHSH, CDR2 LQKENI, per germline. V was pared by 4 bases and J by 4 bases, with 2 bases of the junction left unmatched. The CDR3 here is CASSRGQGGTEAFF. CDR3 coding DNA: TGTGCCAGCTCACGGGGACAGGGGGGCACTGAAGCTTTCTTT.

This sequence joins TRBV10-1 and TRBJ1-3, with D tentatively TRBD1 (5 bases). Germline CDR1 is WNHNN and CDR2 is SYGVQD (reference sequence). This CDR3 has 13 amino acids. V was cut by 10 bases and J by 3 bases, with 13 bases left in between. The CDR3 DNA follows: TGCGCCACCATACAGGACTTTGGAAACACCATATATTTT. It specifies CATIQDFGNTIYF.

The chain employs TRBV7-2 and TRBJ2-7, with 10 bases aligning to TRBD1. CDR1 and CDR2 from the germline V gene are SGHTA and FQGNSA. The V segment lost 1 base and the J segment 4 bases; nucleotides outside the gene matches: 10. This CDR3 contains 17 residues. The CDR3 sequence: CASSLDGFGTGEYEQYF. DNA of the CDR3: TGTGCCAGCAGCTTAGATGGTTTCGGGACAGGGGAATACGAGCAGTACTTC.

This clonotype was observed many times. The rearrangement uses TRBV30 and TRBJ1-5; 7 bases fit TRBD1. The V and J ends lost 3 bases and 2 bases, in that order; junction bases with no gene match: 13. CDR1 and CDR2 from the germline V gene are GTSNPN and SVGIG (reference sequence). CDR3 length: 17 amino acids. The CDR3 DNA is TGTGCCTGGAGCGGGGGGGATGACAGGGCCCGCAATCAGCCCCAGCATTTT. This gives the protein CAWSGGDDRARNQPQHF.

The chain links TRBV3-1 to TRBJ2-3, with 13 nucleotides matching TRBD2. The germline CDR1 and CDR2 sequences are LGHDT and YNNKEL (reference sequence). CDR3 size: 16 residues. The V segment lost 3 bases and the J segment 3 bases; nucleotides outside the gene matches: 3. The CDR3 sequence is CASSQGTSGKTDTQYF. Written as DNA, the CDR3 is TGTGCCAGCAGCCAGGGGACTAGCGGGAAAACAGATACGCAGTATTTT.

At least ten counts were recorded for this clonotype. This rearrangement joins TRBV30 to TRBJ2-7; D might be TRBD1 or TRBD2, each matching 7 bases. This CDR3 is built from 17 residues. The ends were cut back, 1 base at V and 5 bases at J, with 24 bases in the middle. CDR1 and CDR2 (germline): GTSNPN, SVGIG (reference sequence). CDR3 protein: CAWSALRGRGRDHEQYF. In DNA, the CDR3 is TGTGCCTGGAGTGCCCTGCGTGGGAGGGGGCGCGATCACGAGCAGTACTTC.

This clonotype has at least ten counts. The chain combines TRBV30 with TRBJ2-7, with D perhaps matching TRBD1 (6 bases). Per germline, CDR1 GTSNPN and CDR2 SVGIG (reference sequence). The CDR3 consists of 12 residues. V was shortened by 1 base and J by 4 bases, with 8 bases between the two germline ends. The CDR3 reads CAWSARGYEQYF. The CDR3 DNA sequence: TGTGCCTGGAGTGCCAGGGGTTACGAGCAGTACTTC.